This T cell receptor beta chain was recorded in a study of cytotoxic CD8 clonotypes in ibrutinib-treated CLL (dated by TCRdb to the early 2020s). Some background on the complete study: The cohort was composed of ten to eleven relapsed/refractory and about 15 treatment-naive patients; IGHV unmutated status was identified in 17 patients. An average of about 260,000 productive templates and 94,082 productive rearrangements was obtained per sample. Of the approximately 90 participants in the trial, about two dozen had longitudinal samples available. All remission and progressive disease samples were collected while patients were still receiving ibrutinib. Responses were partial in about 25 patients and complete in 2; after median around 68 months follow-up, some 15 stayed in remission and some twelve progressed. Cryopreserved peripheral blood mononuclear cells were obtained prior to treatment, at the time of response, and at either disease progression or sustained remission. Samples at response were collected after a median of about 13 months of treatment, with a range of about 6 to 36 months.

As for this clone: There is no known antigen for this receptor. No base qualities exist here, and no much larger clone lies one base off it.

V gives up 3 bases and J gives up 7 bases, and the segment between their germline ends measures 15 bases. CDR1 LNHNV and CDR2 YYDKDF were looked up in the germline V gene (reference sequence). The CDR3 goes from the cysteine to the phenylalanine over 15 residues. The entry retains the CDR3 DNA only, 45 bases that are in frame from base 1. The goal of deep resolution MiSeq sequencing was a depth between 1 in 1 million and 1 in 200,000 T cells, and coverage averaged 10x per clonotype. The immunoSEQ hsTCRB Kit was used to generate the TCR beta libraries. From the authors' description of their analysis: The data were analyzed with ImmunoSEQ Analyzer and ImmunoSEQ Data Assistant, and V, D and J gene assignments followed IMGT definitions. Clonality, with values ranging from 0 to 1, was calculated as one minus the normalized Shannon entropy of productive rearrangement frequencies. Only overrepresented clonotypes making up at least 0.05% of the repertoire of each patient were included in the public clonotype analysis. Repertoires from thirteen age-matched healthy donors in immuneACCESS were used as clonality controls. TCRdb holds this immuneACCESS table with in-frame rearrangements only. Some clones are missing; in checked studies, unresolved V genes explain under half, and the rest has no known cause. V, J and clone size derive from that table, while D and trimming were established from the DNA sequence. The sample table records about 92,000 clones; around 77% of these occur just once. The ten largest clonotypes hold around 25% of the sample.

The sample's time point label, decoded: less than 30 months on ibrutinib. For TCR beta library preparation, roughly 2 micrograms of genomic DNA were extracted from the cryopreserved PBMCs. Longitudinal blood samples from CLL patients on ibrutinib monotherapy were analyzed using high-throughput TCR beta sequencing. Patients were enrolled in a phase 2 open-label single-center ibrutinib monotherapy trial. Results and caveats for the whole study, not just this receptor: Lymph node repertoires were not examined, and the timing of sampling was not matched between patients in sustained remission and those whose disease progressed. An increase in clonality was observed at ibrutinib response, with clonality remaining stable during sustained remission and falling back toward baseline at progression. Baseline clonality exceeded that of age-matched healthy donors and correlated strongly with circulating CD8+ T-cell counts. Public clonotypes were rare and either shrank or stayed stable during treatment, and the rise in clonality at ibrutinib response reflected expansion of private clonotypes.

This specimen consisted of PBMCs, obtained after 24 months of ibrutinib treatment. This clonotype was sampled from a human donor with chronic lymphocytic leukemia. The sequence joins TRBV15 to TRBJ2-2, with TRBD1 perhaps the D gene, on 7 matching bases. The CDR3 protein sequence reads: CATSRQGGGSGELFF. The bases read TGTGCCACCAGCAGGCAGGGGGGTGGAAGCGGGGAGCTGTTTTTT.